The clone carrying this T cell receptor (beta chain) was recorded a few times. What it binds is unknown. MiXCR was run by TCRdb on the RT-PCR reads, yielding one entry per CDR3 protein. The table has fewer than 600,000 distinct CDR3 sequences, approximately 6.9% seen once. This entry is derived from a study of response to subunit inactivated influenza vaccine. General observations from the study: The authors offered the suggestion that each seasonal influenza vaccination recruits few new T cells.

This sample comprised PBMCs from blood, obtained less than 30 months after vaccination. The sequence was obtained from a man between 50 and 69 years old who received an inactivated influenza vaccine.

The CDR3 nucleotides are TGTGCCAGTACCGGGGCCTGGGGTGAGCAGTTCTTC. Translated, it gives CASTGAWGEQFF. The chain employs TRBV19 and TRBJ2-1; D may be TRBD1 or TRBD2 (5 bases each). Trimming took 7 bases from V and 9 from J, leaving 13 bases between them. This CDR3 has 12 residues. The germline CDR1 and CDR2 sequences are LNHDA and SQIVND (reference sequence). Using reference TRBV19 and TRBJ2-1 for the parts outside the CDR3, the full variable domain is DGGITQSPKYLFRKEGQNVTLSCEQNLNHDAMYWYRQDPGQGLRLIYYSQIVNDFQKGDIAEGYSVSREKKESFPLTVTSAQKNPTAFYLCASTGAWGEQFFGPGTRLTVL.